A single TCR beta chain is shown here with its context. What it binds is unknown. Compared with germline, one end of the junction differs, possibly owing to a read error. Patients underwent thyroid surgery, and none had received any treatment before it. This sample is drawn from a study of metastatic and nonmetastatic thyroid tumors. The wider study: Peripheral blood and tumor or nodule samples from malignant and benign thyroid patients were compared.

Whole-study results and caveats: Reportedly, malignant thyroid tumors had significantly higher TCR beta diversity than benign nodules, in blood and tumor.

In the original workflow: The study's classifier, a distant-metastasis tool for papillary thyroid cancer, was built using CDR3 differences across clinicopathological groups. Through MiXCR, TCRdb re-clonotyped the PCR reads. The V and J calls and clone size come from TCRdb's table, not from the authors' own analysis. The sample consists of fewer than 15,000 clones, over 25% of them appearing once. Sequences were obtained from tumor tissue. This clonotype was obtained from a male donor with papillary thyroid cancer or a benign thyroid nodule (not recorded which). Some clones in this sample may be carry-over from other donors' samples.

This CDR3 reads CASKTQGINLPKHF. CDR3 bases: TGTGCCAGCAAGACCCAGGGGATCAATCTGCCCAAGCATTTT. This chain uses TRBV27 with TRBJ1-5; perhaps TRBD1 as D (6 bases). Germline V lookup: CDR1 MNHEY, CDR2 SMNVEV (reference sequence). The CDR3 extends over 14 amino acids.